This entry describes one T cell receptor beta chain. The sample comes from a study of blood T cells in healthy people across ages. A second PCR, run for about 7 to 11 cycles, used a sample-barcoded 5' primer plus a J-beta primer mix. Each single sample gave us at least 3 million CDR3-containing paired-end reads. In TCRdb, the 5' RACE reads were re-called with MiXCR into one record per CDR3 protein. The top ten clones hold roughly 10% of a sample with around 1.5 million distinct CDR3 sequences, approximately 32% of them seen once. CDR1 and CDR2 (germline): MGHRA, YSYEKL. The CDR3 is 15 residues long. V was shortened by 0 bases and J by 4 bases, with 12 bases between the two germline ends.

Input material: blood. This TCR was recovered from a woman younger than 45 in good health. The chain joins TRBV4-1 to TRBJ1-1, with D possibly TRBD1 on 6 matching bases. Here the CDR3 DNA reads TGCGCCAGCAGCCAAGAGGACCGGGACACCACTGAAGCTTTCTTT. Protein sequence: CASSQEDRDTTEAFF.